This T cell receptor beta chain was captured in a study of regulatory T cells in long-lasting Graves disease. The time point denotes: newly diagnosed GD, antithyroid drugs for less than 3 months. Extracted PBMC RNA gave rise to the TCR library. Whole-study findings and limits: Comparison showed that persistent patients shared more public clonotypes (about 2,700) than new patients (966). Persistent cases favored TRBV28, TRBJ1-2 and TRBJ2-5.

This CDR3 spans 12 amino acids. CDR1 and CDR2 (germline): SGHDN, FVKESK. V was pared by 0 bases and J by 8 bases, with 7 bases between. Construction of the TCR beta libraries employed iRepertoire HTBI primers in conjunction with Arm-PCR of CDR3 regions. TCRdb fed the multiplex PCR reads into MiXCR, producing one record per CDR3 protein. The sample lists roughly 250,000 distinct CDR3 sequences, roughly 18% occurring once. The sample holds many counts of this clonotype. The antigen is unknown. These same data were also listed under a study on T cells in Graves' hyperthyroidism and ophthalmopathy.

The sequencing used peripheral blood mononuclear cells (PBMCs), collected at new diagnosis, from a patient treated with antithyroid drugs. The sequence was obtained from a woman aged 25 to 39 with Graves disease. The J gene is TRBJ1-2, the V gene TRBV14; D gene ambiguous. As DNA, the CDR3 is TGTGCCAGCAGCCAAGATCTATGGGGCTACACCTTC. This gives the protein CASSQDLWGYTF.